Presented here are 17 T cell receptor beta chains from one specimen sequenced in a study of T-cell reconstitution after alpha-beta-depleted transplantation in children. The library targeted TCRbeta and was prepared with unique molecular identifiers. Each CDR3 protein is one row after TCRdb ran MiXCR on the PCR reads. The data show hundreds of thousands of distinct CDR3 sequences, under 12% seen once. This specimen consisted of PBMCs, obtained before TCRalphabeta/CD19-depleted stem cell transplant. The receptors were sampled from a child aged 2 to 10 with inherited bone marrow failure, due to receive a stem cell transplant.

In this sample, this clonotype turned up many times. V is TRBV20-1 and J is TRBJ2-7; TRBD2 agrees at 10 bases. Trimming at V came to 3 bases and at J to 7 bases, leaving 12 bases not matched to a gene. Germline values: CDR1 DFQATT, CDR2 SNEGSKA (reference sequence). There are 15 residues in the CDR3. CDR3 region: CSASEPSGSGGEQYF. Written as DNA, the CDR3 is TGCAGTGCTAGTGAGCCTAGCGGGAGTGGGGGTGAGCAGTACTTC.

This clonotype was found many times. CDR3 sequence reads: CASSRLTGSNSPLHF. CDR3 DNA sequence: TGCGCCAGCAGCCGATTGACAGGGAGTAATTCACCCCTCCACTTT. The V gene is TRBV4-3, the J gene TRBJ1-6; 7 nucleotides agree with TRBD1. This CDR3 is 15 amino acids long. Per the germline V gene, CDR1 is LGHNA and CDR2 is YSLEER. The junction had 6 bases not matched to a gene; V was cut back by 4 bases and J by 6 bases.

Ten or more counts support this clonotype. The V call is TRBV12-3 or TRBV12-4, the J call TRBJ2-1, with TRBD1 as a possible D gene (6 bases). CDR3 size: 14 residues. With 2 bases removed from V and 6 bases from J, the gap between germline ends came to 11 bases. The CDR3 region is CASSLYAGANEQFF. CDR3 DNA: TGTGCCAGCAGTTTATACGCAGGGGCCAATGAGCAGTTCTTC.

This clonotype was seen at least ten times. The rearrangement uses TRBV9 and TRBJ2-2; D not certain. Per the germline V gene, CDR1 is SGDLS and CDR2 is YYNGEE. Trimming removed 0 bases at V and 6 bases at J, with 6 bases between. The CDR3 has 13 amino acids. The CDR3 DNA follows: TGTGCCAGCAGCGTAGTAGTAGCCGGGGAGCTGTTTTTT. This sequence encodes CASSVVVAGELFF.

Notes on this clonotype: Given a much more abundant clone one base away, this may be a read error. The chain carries TRBV29-1 and TRBJ2-5; no clear D gene. Trimming pared 4 bases from V and 5 bases from J, leaving 8 bases between. From germline, CDR1 is SQVTM and CDR2 ANQGSEA. The CDR3 contains 11 residues. The CDR3 DNA reads TGCAGCGTTGTCGGGTGGGAGACCCAGTACTTC. Amino acid sequence: CSVVGWETQYF.

Many counts were recorded for this clonotype. The V call is TRBV4-1, the J call TRBJ2-1, with 7 bases lining up with TRBD2. From germline, CDR1 is MGHRA and CDR2 YSYEKL. J gave up 1 base and V 7 bases, and 7 bases lay outside the gene matches. The CDR3 is 15 amino acids. The CDR3 sequence is CASNPLAASYNEQFF. CDR3 in DNA: TGCGCCAGCAACCCGCTAGCGGCGTCCTACAATGAGCAGTTCTTC.

This clonotype has a count of ten or more. V gene TRBV20-1 combines with J gene TRBJ2-7, with TRBD2 matching over 8 bases. The CDR3 spans 13 residues. The trim removed 6 bases at V and 3 bases at J, leaving 7 bases unmatched. Germline V gene data show CDR1 as DFQATT and CDR2 as SNEGSKA (reference sequence). The CDR3 sequence is CSAQTSDYYEQYF. DNA for the CDR3: TGCAGTGCCCAGACTAGCGATTACTACGAGCAGTACTTC.

This clonotype was detected a few times. This sequence joins TRBV19 and TRBJ2-1; 9 positions match TRBD2. Trimming removed 3 bases from V and 0 bases from J; junction bases left unmatched: 18. CDR3 length equals 21 residues. Germline lookup yields CDR1 LNHDA and CDR2 SQIVND (reference sequence). DNA for the CDR3: TGTGCCAGTAGTATGATCGCTCCGGGACTAGCCTTATCGAGCTCCTACAATGAGCAGTTCTTC. Translated: CASSMIAPGLALSSSYNEQFF.

In this sample, this clonotype turned up a few times. This chain connects TRBV12-3 or TRBV12-4 to TRBJ1-1; 9 bases match TRBD1. There are 13 residues in the CDR3. J lost 8 bases, V lost 6 bases, and 7 bases had no gene match. CDR3 region: CASSSGTGIEAFF. The CDR3 DNA reads as TGTGCCAGCAGCTCCGGGACAGGGATCGAAGCTTTCTTT.

This clonotype was seen just once. This sequence joins TRBV7-2 and TRBJ1-5; D possibly corresponds to TRBD1 (6 bases). Germline V gene sequence: CDR1 SGHTA, CDR2 FQGNSA. The CDR3 totals 13 residues. V lost 6 bases and J lost 7, with 13 bases in between. As DNA, the CDR3 is TGTGCCAGCAGTTTTACAGGGCCACAGCCCCAGCATTTT. Translated, it gives CASSFTGPQPQHF. Full variable domain (outside the CDR3, taken from reference TRBV7-2 and TRBJ1-5): GAGVSQSPSNKVTEKGKDVELRCDPISGHTALYWYRQSLGQGLEFLIYFQGNSAPDKSGLPSDRFSAERTGGSVSTLTIQRTQQEDSAVYLCASSFTGPQPQHFGDGTRLSIL.

In its sample, this clonotype was seen many times. CDR3 DNA: TGCAGTGCTAGAACTGTCGCGGGAGACTACAATGAGCAGTTCTTC. Translation gives CSARTVAGDYNEQFF. This chain joins TRBV20-1 and TRBJ2-1, with 7 positions matching TRBD2. Germline-derived CDR1 and CDR2 are DFQATT and SNEGSKA (reference sequence). CDR3 length: 15 residues. V was clipped by 2 bases and J by 3 bases; unmatched bases: 7.

This clonotype was recorded at least ten times. This rearrangement joins TRBV5-1 to TRBJ2-3; possibly TRBD2 for D (6 bases). Trimming pared 2 bases from V and 4 bases from J, leaving 17 bases between. There are 16 residues in the CDR3. The germline CDR1 and CDR2 sequences are SGHRS and YFSETQ. The CDR3 protein is CASSFQRGGLPDTQYF. In DNA form, the CDR3 reads TGCGCCAGCAGCTTTCAGAGGGGAGGTCTGCCAGATACGCAGTATTTT.

Turning to this clonotype: This could be a read error, since a much larger clone is one nucleotide away. The CDR3 carries no conserved terminal phenylalanine or tryptophan, so it likely arises from a read error. The gene calls are TRBV29-1 and TRBJ1-1; 7 nucleotides match TRBD1. CDR1 and CDR2 (germline): SQVTM, ANQGSEA. The CDR3 contains 13 residues. The V segment lost 7 bases and the J segment 1 base; nucleotides outside the gene matches: 6. In DNA form, the CDR3 reads TGCAGCGCTCGACAGGGCCAGAACACTGAAGCTTTCGTT. This translates into CSARQGQNTEAFV.

The table lists this clonotype with a few counts. One end of the junction fails to match germline, which may point to a read error. The rearrangement joins TRBV29-1 to TRBJ2-1; D possibly corresponds to TRBD2 (7 bases). The CDR3 has 12 residues. Germline CDR1 SQVTM, CDR2 ANQGSEA. CDR3 region: CHVAGDYNEHFF. DNA for the CDR3: TGCCACGTGGCAGGGGACTACAATGAGCATTTCTTC.

The chain uses TRBV3-1 and TRBJ2-3; TRBD1 aligns across 8 bases. This CDR3 is 17 amino acids long. Germline CDR1 reads LGHDT; CDR2 reads YNNKEL (reference sequence). Unmatched junction bases numbered 19, after V lost 10 bases and J lost 4 bases. For the CDR3, the DNA is TGTGCCACCTCCAAAGATCAATACAGGGGGGTTCCAGATACGCAGTATTTT. Amino acid sequence: CATSKDQYRGVPDTQYF.

Worth noting for this clonotype: Germline is not matched at one junction end, which may reflect a read error. J is TRBJ2-3 and V is TRBV30; D is undetermined. Looked up from germline, CDR1 is GTSNPN and CDR2 is SVGIG (reference sequence). This CDR3 is built from 13 residues. The CDR3 nucleotides read TGTGCCTCGCGGAGCCCCAGCACAAATACGCAGTATTTT. It encodes CASRSPSTNTQYF.

In its sample, this clonotype was seen many times. The rearrangement links TRBV5-1 to TRBJ2-3; D is unresolved. Trimming took 0 bases from V and 0 from J, leaving 8 bases between them. Germline V gene lookup returns CDR1 SGHRS and CDR2 YFSETQ. The CDR3 sequence is 15 residues long. This CDR3 is CASSLDYLSTDTQYF. The CDR3 DNA follows: TGCGCCAGCAGCTTGGACTACCTAAGCACAGATACGCAGTATTTT.